What follows are 25 T cell receptor beta chains derived from one specimen sequenced in a study of shared clonotypes between healthy human individuals. Sequencing was performed with immunoSEQ multiplex PCR; in TCRdb, only in-frame clones are kept and a portion is missing. The data show hundreds of thousands of clones, roughly 96% seen once. It was CD45RO-negative cells, positively selected for CCR7, that made up naive CD8 cells, with terminally differentiated effector memory CD45RA+ cells excluded. Specimen: naive CD8+ T cells sorted from blood. Receptor source: a woman aged 30 to 39 in good health.

This sequence joins TRBV28 and TRBJ2-3; 10 bases match TRBD2. Germline V gene sequence: CDR1 MDHEN, CDR2 SYDVKM. This CDR3 has 16 amino acids. V was clipped by 6 bases and J by 4 bases; unmatched bases: 10. CDR3 amino acids: CASSRPGLAYADTQYF. The CDR3 bases are TGTGCCAGCAGCCGACCGGGACTAGCGTATGCAGATACGCAGTATTTT.

The chain combines TRBV5-1 with TRBJ1-1, with D uncertain. Deletions cut 6 bases from V and 8 bases from J, with 11 bases between. This CDR3 comprises 11 residues. Germline-derived CDR1 and CDR2 are SGHRS and YFSETQ. CDR3: CASTMTGEAFF. The CDR3 nucleotides are TGCGCCAGCACCATGACTGGAGAAGCTTTCTTT.

The chain combines TRBV7-9 with TRBJ1-1; possibly TRBD1 for D (6 bases). V lost 7 bases and J lost 0, with 12 bases in between. The CDR3 consists of 14 residues. CDR1 and CDR2 (germline): SEHNR, FQNEAQ (reference sequence). The DNA of the CDR3 is TGTGCCAGCACGGACCAGGGGATGAACACTGAAGCTTTCTTT. It codes for CASTDQGMNTEAFF. The whole variable domain, filled in from reference TRBV7-9 and TRBJ1-1, reads DTGVSQNPRHKITKRGQNVTFRCDPISEHNRLYWYRQTLGQGPEFLTYFQNEAQLEKSRLLSDRFSAERPKGSFSTLEIQRTEQGDSAMYLCASTDQGMNTEAFFGQGTRLTVV.

The chain couples TRBV11-2 to TRBJ1-5; a weak D match, TRBD1 (6 bases). V was trimmed by 1 base and J by 1 base, leaving 14 bases between them. CDR3 size: 17 residues. Germline V gene data show CDR1 as SGHAT and CDR2 as FQNNGV. The CDR3 coding sequence is TGTGCCAGCAGCTTAGTACGAGCAGGGGTAAGCAATCAGCCCCAGCATTTT. Residues: CASSLVRAGVSNQPQHF.

The V and J genes are TRBV5-6 and TRBJ2-3; TRBD2 aligns across 9 bases. The germline gives CDR1 SGHDT, CDR2 YYEEEE. The trim removed 3 bases at V and 2 bases at J, leaving 7 bases unmatched. The CDR3 totals 16 residues. The CDR3 region is CASSSTTSGITDTQYF. CDR3 sequence (DNA): TGTGCCAGCAGCTCAACGACTAGCGGCATCACAGATACGCAGTATTTT.

The CDR3 sequence: CASSLGEGQGTYEQYF. For the CDR3, the DNA is TGTGCCAGCAGCTTGGGGGAGGGACAGGGAACTTACGAGCAGTACTTC. The chain joins TRBV7-6 to TRBJ2-7; 9 nucleotides agree with TRBD1. The CDR3 extends over 16 amino acids. The germline gives CDR1 SGHVS, CDR2 FNYEAQ. Trimming took 3 bases from V and 4 from J; bases not matched to a gene: 10. The variable domain in full, with the rest retrieved from reference TRBV7-6 and TRBJ2-7, is GAGVSQSPRYKVTKRGQDVALRCDPISGHVSLYWYRQALGQGPEFLTYFNYEAQQDKSGLPNDRFSAERPEGSISTLTIQRTEQRDSAMYRCASSLGEGQGTYEQYFGPGTRLTVT.

V gene TRBV2 combines with J gene TRBJ2-7; 10 nucleotides agree with TRBD2. Germline CDR1 and CDR2: SNHLY and FYNNEI. The CDR3 runs 14 residues. Trimming removed 6 bases from V and 4 bases from J; junction bases left unmatched: 6. The CDR3: CASRVAGGTYEQYF. DNA of the CDR3: TGTGCCAGCAGGGTAGCGGGAGGCACTTACGAGCAGTACTTC.

The V gene is TRBV11-2, the J gene TRBJ2-5; D not certain. The length of the CDR3 is 12 residues. V dropped 2 bases and J dropped 5 bases, with 6 bases sitting between them. CDR1 and CDR2 from the germline V gene are SGHAT and FQNNGV. As DNA, the CDR3 is TGTGCCAGCAGCTTACGTAAGGAGACCCAGTACTTC. Its translation is CASSLRKETQYF.

The rearrangement links TRBV6-1 to TRBJ1-1; no firm D call. The CDR3 totals 13 residues. V dropped 6 bases and J dropped 5 bases, with 13 bases sitting between them. The germline V gene has CDR1 MNHNS and CDR2 SASEGT. The CDR3 sequence: CASRERGITEAFF. CDR3 DNA: TGTGCCAGCAGGGAAAGAGGCATAACTGAAGCTTTCTTT.

The chain employs TRBV7-9 and TRBJ2-5; D gene unclear. V was pared by 2 bases and J by 1 base, with 8 bases between. Germline V CDR1 and CDR2: SEHNR, FQNEAQ (reference sequence). This CDR3 contains 14 residues. CDR3: CASSLSTGQETQYF. The CDR3 DNA reads as TGTGCCAGCAGCTTATCTACGGGCCAAGAGACCCAGTACTTC.

The CDR3 loop is CASAQEGLPYEQYF. CDR3 nucleotide sequence: TGTGCCAGCGCACAGGAAGGTTTGCCCTACGAGCAGTACTTC. The rearrangement joins TRBV6-6 to TRBJ2-7; TRBD1 is a possible D gene (5 bases). The CDR3 consists of 14 residues. V lost 8 bases, J lost 2 bases, and 16 bases lay in between. CDR1 and CDR2 from the germline V gene are MNHNY and SVGAGI (reference sequence).

J is TRBJ2-5 and V is TRBV7-6, with a weak D call TRBD1 (5 bases). V shed 1 base and J shed 2 bases, with 8 bases lying between them. The CDR3 contains 14 residues. Germline values: CDR1 SGHVS, CDR2 FNYEAQ. The CDR3 loop reads CASSLEGMQETQYF. The CDR3 DNA reads as TGTGCCAGCAGCTTAGAGGGGATGCAAGAGACCCAGTACTTC.

The V call is TRBV9, the J call TRBJ1-4; possible D gene TRBD1, 5 bases. Germline CDR1 reads SGDLS; CDR2 reads YYNGEE. The CDR3 has 15 residues. Trimming left V 4 bases short and J 0 bases short, with 10 bases between. The CDR3 DNA follows: TGTGCCAGCAGCCGGGAAGGGGCAACTAATGAAAAACTGTTTTTT. As protein: CASSREGATNEKLFF. The full variable domain, with the rest looked up from reference TRBV9 and TRBJ1-4, is DSGVTQTPKHLITATGQRVTLRCSPRSGDLSVYWYQQSLDQGLQFLIQYYNGEERAKGNILERFSAQQFPDLHSELNLSSLELGDSALYFCASSREGATNEKLFFGSGTQLSVL.

The chain carries TRBV9 and TRBJ1-2, with no clear D. There are 14 residues in the CDR3. CDR1 and CDR2 from the germline V gene are SGDLS and YYNGEE. V lost 3 bases, J lost 4 bases, and 13 bases lay in between. The CDR3 DNA reads TGTGCCAGCAGCGATCCGGGGAACCTCTATGGCTACACCTTC. Its protein is CASSDPGNLYGYTF.

This chain uses TRBV28 with TRBJ2-5; D is uncertain. Germline values: CDR1 MDHEN, CDR2 SYDVKM. Trimming took 5 bases from V and 9 from J, leaving 13 bases between them. This CDR3 is 12 amino acids long. This chain's CDR3 is CASSPSADSQYF. The CDR3 coding sequence is TGTGCCAGCAGTCCATCGGCAGACTCCCAGTACTTC.

The chain carries TRBV27 and TRBJ2-5; possibly TRBD2 for D (6 bases). The J call may be faulty, since TRBJ2-7 better matches the DNA end. Germline CDR1 reads MNHEY; CDR2 reads SMNVEV (reference sequence). The CDR3 has 15 amino acids. CDR3 DNA sequence: TGTGCCAGCAGTTTAGGCGGGACCGGATCCTACGAGCAGTACTTC. This gives the protein CASSLGGTGSYEQYF.

This chain links TRBV7-2 with TRBJ2-7, with D perhaps given as TRBD1 or TRBD2 (5 bases each). The CDR3 is made up of 13 amino acids. V lost 5 bases and J 5 bases, leaving 13 bases between the germline ends. Germline V lookup: CDR1 SGHTA, CDR2 FQGNSA. The CDR3 sequence: CASSLGVVNEQYF. In DNA, the CDR3 is TGTGCCAGCAGCCTGGGGGTCGTGAACGAGCAGTACTTC.

With respect to this clone: The sample carries other DNA sequences with the same CDR3. This chain links TRBV10-1 with TRBJ1-1; D call uncertain. The CDR3 extends over 11 amino acids. Per germline, CDR1 WNHNN and CDR2 SYGVQD (reference sequence). V was trimmed by 3 bases and J by 4 bases, leaving 3 bases between them. In nucleotides, the CDR3 is TGCGCCAGCAGTGACGGCACTGAAGCTTTCTTT. Protein: CASSDGTEAFF.

This chain joins TRBV15 and TRBJ2-7; the match to TRBD1 covers 7 bases. V shed 3 bases and J 5 bases; nucleotides not matched to a gene: 10. Germline values: CDR1 LNHNV, CDR2 YYDKDF (reference sequence). CDR3 size: 15 residues. This CDR3 is CATSSVLTGPHEQYF. CDR3 bases: TGTGCCACCAGCAGCGTGCTGACAGGGCCCCACGAGCAGTACTTC.

The chain employs TRBV7-9 and TRBJ2-7, with a weak D call TRBD2 (7 bases). This CDR3 is 14 amino acids long. Germline V gives CDR1 SEHNR, CDR2 FQNEAQ (reference sequence). V was trimmed by 6 bases and J by 2 bases, leaving 14 bases between them. CDR3 loop: CASRTGGPPYEQYF. CDR3 bases: TGTGCCAGCAGAACCGGGGGGCCCCCCTACGAGCAGTACTTC.

This chain joins TRBV6-6 and TRBJ1-5; the D gene is possibly TRBD1 (6 bases). The CDR3 covers 14 residues. Trimming took off 10 bases at V and 7 bases at J, with 20 bases between the two ends. The germline CDR1 and CDR2 sequences are MNHNY and SVGAGI (reference sequence). The CDR3 region has the DNA TGTGCCACCGAACCGTGGGGGCTAGGGCAGCCCCAGCATTTT. Translated: CATEPWGLGQPQHF.

This rearrangement joins TRBV4-1 to TRBJ2-7; D unclear. The germline V and J ends were trimmed by 0 bases and 4 bases, with 4 bases remaining between them. Looked up from germline, CDR1 is MGHRA and CDR2 is YSYEKL. The CDR3 is 12 amino acids. CDR3 in DNA: TGCGCCAGCAGCCAAGATACGTACGAGCAGTACTTC. Amino acids: CASSQDTYEQYF.

In its sample, this clone was seen once. The V call is TRBV27, the J call TRBJ2-1; 14 bases fit TRBD2. J was trimmed by 9 bases and V by 2 bases; bases with no gene match: 6. The CDR3 totals 16 residues. CDR1 MNHEY and CDR2 SMNVEV come from the germline V gene (reference sequence). The CDR3 sequence: CASSLGLAGGHGEQFF. In DNA, the CDR3 is TGTGCCAGCAGTTTAGGACTAGCGGGAGGTCACGGTGAGCAGTTCTTC.

This chain links TRBV27 with TRBJ2-3, with 9 bases that match TRBD2. This CDR3 has 14 amino acids. Germline V gives CDR1 MNHEY, CDR2 SMNVEV (reference sequence). The J segment lost 2 bases and the V segment lost 10 bases, leaving 7 bases of the junction unmatched. In DNA form, the CDR3 reads TGTGCCACTAATAGCGGGAGCTCCACAGATACGCAGTATTTT. It translates to CATNSGSSTDTQYF.

The rearrangement uses TRBV10-3 and TRBJ2-1; 12 positions match TRBD2. V shed 2 bases, J shed 5 bases, and the junction held 4 bases outside the gene matches. The CDR3 is made up of 16 amino acids. Looked up from germline, CDR1 is ENHRY and CDR2 is SYGVKD. The CDR3 loop reads CAISETSGRLDNEQFF. Here the CDR3 DNA reads TGTGCCATCAGTGAGACTAGCGGGAGGCTTGACAATGAGCAGTTCTTC.